These 13 T cell receptor beta chains were sequenced from one sample in a study of blood T cell repertoires in COVID-19. The assay was immunoSEQ multiplex PCR, and TCRdb's table has in-frame clones only and misses some. Found here are around 130,000 clones, more than 80% of them singletons; the top ten hold approximately 12%. Source material: peripheral blood. The source is a woman aged 60-75 years with acute or convalescent COVID-19.

This chain joins TRBV11-2 and TRBJ2-7, with D perhaps matching TRBD1 (5 bases). The CDR3 sequence is 13 residues long. Germline V lookup: CDR1 SGHAT, CDR2 FQNNGV. Trimming removed 1 base from V and 1 base from J, with 5 bases in between. The CDR3 sequence: CASSLAGSYEQYF. DNA of the CDR3: TGTGCCAGCAGCTTAGCAGGGTCCTACGAGCAGTACTTC.

This clone appeared once. This chain joins TRBV19 and TRBJ2-5; TRBD1 might be the D (6 bases). V was pared by 7 bases and J by 2 bases, with 11 bases between. Germline V lookup: CDR1 LNHDA, CDR2 SQIVND (reference sequence). The CDR3 runs 13 residues. CDR3: CASTLRGQETQYF. The CDR3 DNA reads TGTGCCAGTACCCTTAGGGGGCAAGAGACCCAGTACTTC.

In this sample, this clone turned up once. The chain carries TRBV18 and TRBJ2-7, with a tentative D call TRBD1 (5 bases). The ends were cut back, 6 bases at V and 5 bases at J, with 14 bases in the middle. The germline V gene has CDR1 KGHSH and CDR2 LQKENI. This CDR3 spans 13 amino acids. The CDR3, as DNA: TGTGCCAGCTCCCCCGGACAAGAAAACGAGCAGTACTTC. Translation gives CASSPGQENEQYF.

This sequence joins TRBV5-1 and TRBJ1-5; no firm D call. CDR1 and CDR2 from the germline V gene are SGHRS and YFSETQ. The ends were cut back, 0 bases at V and 3 bases at J, with 10 bases in the middle. The CDR3 runs to 15 residues. The CDR3 loop reads CASSLAPGTNQPQHF. The CDR3 DNA reads as TGCGCCAGCAGCTTGGCCCCAGGTACCAATCAGCCCCAGCATTTT.

This chain links TRBV19 with TRBJ1-1; no clear D. This CDR3 is 14 amino acids long. Trimming stripped 7 bases from V and 5 bases from J, with 17 bases between. Germline lookup yields CDR1 LNHDA and CDR2 SQIVND (reference sequence). The CDR3 DNA follows: TGTGCCAGTACCCAAATGACCGGCGGGACTGAAGCTTTCTTT. Amino acids: CASTQMTGGTEAFF.

V usage is TRBV28 and J usage is TRBJ2-3; a weak D match, TRBD2 (7 bases). The CDR3 totals 15 residues. Germline loops: CDR1 MDHEN, CDR2 SYDVKM. V lost 3 bases and J lost 4, with 14 bases in between. The CDR3 nucleotides read TGTGCCAGCAGTTTCATCAGGGGAGGGGCAGATACGCAGTATTTT. Translation: CASSFIRGGADTQYF.

This clone was detected only once. The chain joins TRBV6-5 to TRBJ2-1, with TRBD2 matching over 8 bases. Germline-derived CDR1 and CDR2 are MNHEY and SVGAGI. The CDR3 sequence is 14 residues long. V lost 0 bases to trimming and J lost 6 bases; unmatched junction nucleotides: 1. Here the CDR3 reads CASSYSAGGNEQFF. DNA for the CDR3: TGTGCCAGCAGTTACTCGGCGGGGGGCAATGAGCAGTTCTTC.

The chain uses TRBV2 and TRBJ2-7, with 10 positions matching TRBD1. This CDR3 contains 15 residues. Germline V gene data show CDR1 as SNHLY and CDR2 as FYNNEI. The V and J ends lost 6 bases and 3 bases, in that order; junction bases with no gene match: 8. CDR3 sequence (DNA): TGTGCCAGCAGATATCGACAGGGGGCGAGCTACGAGCAGTACTTC. It codes for CASRYRQGASYEQYF.

CDR3 sequence: CASSVSAGGVYGYTF. CDR3 in DNA: TGTGCCAGCAGTGTATCAGCCGGGGGAGTTTATGGCTACACCTTC. The chain links TRBV6-4 to TRBJ1-2, with a possible D match to TRBD1 (5 bases). The CDR3 extends over 15 amino acids. Germline CDR1 MRHNA, CDR2 SNTAGT. V lost 4 bases to trimming and J lost 5 bases, with 17 bases between them.

The V call is TRBV5-1, the J call TRBJ2-7; 8 bases line up with TRBD1. The V gene's germline CDR1 is SGHRS and CDR2 YFSETQ. The CDR3 spans 13 residues. After removal of 3 bases from V and 3 bases from J, the junction contained 2 bases not matched to a gene. CDR3 sequence (DNA): TGCGCCAGCAGCTCCGGACAGGGCTACGAGCAGTACTTC. Amino acids: CASSSGQGYEQYF.

This sequence joins TRBV2 and TRBJ2-3, with D perhaps TRBD2 (7 bases). The germline V gene has CDR1 SNHLY and CDR2 FYNNEI. Trimming removed 7 bases at V and 2 bases at J, with 13 bases between. The CDR3 has 14 residues. The CDR3 reads CASTRGGNTDTQYF. In nucleotides, the CDR3 is TGTGCCAGCACCCGCGGGGGCAACACAGATACGCAGTATTTT.

This chain connects TRBV6-6 to TRBJ1-5, with a possible D match to TRBD1 (5 bases). Germline V CDR1 and CDR2: MNHNY, SVGAGI (reference sequence). V lost 4 bases and J lost 8, with 12 bases in between. The CDR3 is 13 residues long. The CDR3 region is CASSLTGGEPQHF. Here the CDR3 DNA reads TGTGCCAGCAGTTTAACAGGAGGGGAGCCCCAGCATTTT.

This chain uses TRBV30 with TRBJ1-3; D may be TRBD1 (6 bases). The CDR3 consists of 13 residues. The V end lost 3 bases, the J end lost 4 bases, and 10 bases lay between the germline ends. The germline V gene has CDR1 GTSNPN and CDR2 SVGIG (reference sequence). CDR3 loop: CAWRPRGGNTIYF. CDR3 sequence (DNA): TGTGCCTGGAGACCGAGGGGGGGAAACACCATATATTTT.